Below, 9 T cell receptor beta chains from the same sample are listed, as sequenced in a study of blood T cell repertoires in COVID-19. Only in-frame clones appear in the TCRdb table, and some are missing; sequencing was by immunoSEQ multiplex PCR. This table has 250,000 to 350,000 clones, around 81% appearing once. The sequenced sample consisted of peripheral blood. The receptors were gathered from a woman aged 50 to 60 with active or convalescent COVID-19.

This chain uses TRBV6-5 with TRBJ2-7; 8 nucleotides line up with TRBD1. CDR1 and CDR2 (germline): MNHEY, SVGAGI. Trimming took 5 bases from V and 6 from J; bases not matched to a gene: 6. This CDR3 has 13 amino acids. The CDR3 DNA reads as TGTGCCAGCAGTCCAGTGACAGGGGCCGAGCAGTACTTC. Its translation is CASSPVTGAEQYF.

This chain joins TRBV6-4 and TRBJ2-7; 9 bases map to TRBD1. The trim removed 8 bases at V and 5 bases at J, leaving 4 bases unmatched. CDR1 and CDR2 (germline): MRHNA, SNTAGT. The CDR3 consists of 12 residues. The DNA for the CDR3 is TGTGCCAGCGGGACAGGGTTGGACGAGCAGTACTTC. As protein: CASGTGLDEQYF.

The gene calls are TRBV6-5 and TRBJ2-4; TRBD1 matches 7 bases. Germline V gene lookup returns CDR1 MNHEY and CDR2 SVGAGI. With V trimmed by 5 bases and J by 7 bases, 5 bases remained unmatched. This CDR3 region has 13 residues. The DNA of the CDR3 is TGTGCCAGCAGTCCGACAGGGTTCAACATTCAGTACTTC. The encoded protein is CASSPTGFNIQYF.

V is TRBV5-1 and J is TRBJ2-7; weak D call: TRBD1 (6 bases). The germline V gene has CDR1 SGHRS and CDR2 YFSETQ. This CDR3 has 12 amino acids. Between the trimmed V and J ends, which lost 0 bases and 12 bases, there was a span of 13 bases. The CDR3 is CASSLARGFLYF. CDR3 nucleotides: TGCGCCAGCAGCTTGGCCAGGGGATTTTTGTACTTC.

V usage is TRBV20-1 and J usage is TRBJ2-1, with D tentatively TRBD1 or TRBD2 (5 bases each). The CDR3 extends over 11 amino acids. Germline-derived CDR1 and CDR2 are DFQATT and SNEGSKA (reference sequence). The V end lost 8 bases, the J end lost 7 bases, and 12 bases lay between the germline ends. CDR3 DNA sequence: TGCAGTTCCAGAGGGGAGAATGAGCAGTTCTTC. Translation gives CSSRGENEQFF.

The table lists this clone with a count of one. This chain joins TRBV7-3 and TRBJ2-3; 8 bases align to TRBD2. The V segment lost 5 bases and the J segment 4 bases; nucleotides outside the gene matches: 11. Germline CDR1 reads SGHTA; CDR2 reads FQGTGA. The CDR3 spans 16 residues. CDR3 residues: CASSLEGTRVPDTQYF. As DNA, the CDR3 is TGTGCCAGCAGCCTCGAGGGGACTAGGGTTCCAGATACGCAGTATTTT.

This chain connects TRBV4-1 to TRBJ1-6, with D maybe TRBD1 (5 bases). The germline V and J ends were trimmed by 1 base and 5 bases, with 12 bases remaining between them. The germline CDR1 and CDR2 sequences are MGHRA and YSYEKL. This CDR3 is 16 amino acids long. This CDR3 reads CASSQGRGRDNSPLHF. DNA for the CDR3: TGCGCCAGCAGCCAAGGGAGGGGACGGGATAATTCACCCCTCCACTTT.

V is TRBV5-5 and J is TRBJ2-1, with D possibly matching TRBD1 (5 bases). CDR1 and CDR2 (germline): SGHKS, YYEKEE (reference sequence). The CDR3 is made up of 16 amino acids. The ends were cut back, 0 bases at V and 5 bases at J, with 15 bases in the middle. The CDR3 DNA reads as TGTGCCAGCAGCTTGGACAGGACGAGGCTCCACAATGAGCAGTTCTTC. Protein sequence: CASSLDRTRLHNEQFF.

The J gene is TRBJ1-5, the V gene TRBV10-1, with 10 bases that match TRBD1. The trim removed 0 bases at V and 6 bases at J, leaving 8 bases unmatched. Per the germline V gene, CDR1 is WNHNN and CDR2 is SYGVQD (reference sequence). This CDR3 has 17 residues. CDR3 in amino acids: CASSESTGGEVSQPQHF. The DNA for the CDR3 is TGCGCCAGCAGTGAGTCGACAGGGGGCGAAGTTAGTCAGCCCCAGCATTTT.